The 27 T cell receptor beta chains given below trace back to one sample, sequenced in a study (dated by TCRdb to the mid-2010s). Library creation used RT-PCR. Sequenced using an Illumina MiSeq. TCRdb ran its own pipeline on the public reads, namely fastp trimming at Q25 and MiXCR clone calling, and kept in-frame beta chains. Entries that share a CDR3 protein sequence are merged under the most common genes and DNA. The sample table shows about 700,000 distinct CDR3 sequences, and 12% to 15% are seen once. Around 3.3% of the sample rests with the top ten. The material sequenced was memory CD4+ T cells from blood. These receptors all stem from a female donor in good health, serving as a healthy control.

This chain links TRBV18 with TRBJ2-7; possibly TRBD2 for D (6 bases). V dropped 6 bases and J dropped 7 bases, with 19 bases sitting between them. The CDR3 length is 14 residues. CDR1 and CDR2 (germline): KGHSH, LQKENI. The chain's CDR3 is CASSATGEDKEQYF. The CDR3, as DNA: TGTGCCAGCTCCGCGACGGGAGAGGACAAGGAGCAGTACTTC. The full variable domain, rest sourced from reference TRBV18 and TRBJ2-7, is NAGVMQNPRHLVRRRGQEARLRCSPMKGHSHVYWYRQLPEEGLKFMVYLQKENIIDESGMPKERFSAEFPKEGPSILRIQQVVRGDSAAYFCASSATGEDKEQYFGPGTRLTVT.

A word on this clonotype: A read error may be the cause here, since a much bigger clone is one base away. The V gene is TRBV5-1, the J gene TRBJ2-1; the match to TRBD1 covers 9 bases. With V trimmed by 3 bases and J by 6 bases, 7 bases remained unmatched. Germline-derived CDR1 and CDR2 are SGHRS and YFSETQ. The CDR3 is made up of 15 amino acids. The CDR3 loop reads CASSWAGTGCNEQFF. CDR3 coding DNA: TGCGCCAGCAGCTGGGCCGGGACAGGGTGCAATGAGCAGTTCTTC. Drawing the rest from reference TRBV5-1 and TRBJ2-1, the complete variable domain is KAGVTQTPRYLIKTRGQQVTLSCSPISGHRSVSWYQQTPGQGLQFLFEYFSETQRNKGNFPGRFSGRQFSNSRSEMNVSTLELGDSALYLCASSWAGTGCNEQFFGPGTRLTVL.

This clonotype was detected many times. The CDR3 region has the DNA TGCGCCAGCAGCTTGGACGGGGGCGGGGATCAGCCCCAGCATTTT. Translation: CASSLDGGGDQPQHF. The chain has TRBV5-1 and TRBJ1-5; maybe TRBD1 (6 bases). Germline values: CDR1 SGHRS, CDR2 YFSETQ. Between the trimmed V and J ends, which lost 0 bases and 5 bases, there was a span of 12 bases. The CDR3 extends over 15 amino acids.

The chain joins TRBV19 to TRBJ2-4; no clear D gene. CDR1 and CDR2 from the germline V gene are LNHDA and SQIVND (reference sequence). The CDR3 length is 13 residues. Trimming removed 1 base from V and 5 bases from J, with 6 bases in between. The CDR3 DNA follows: TGTGCCAGTAGTATAGGAAACCAAAACATTCAGTACTTC. Protein: CASSIGNQNIQYF.

This clonotype has only a few counts. The rearrangement joins TRBV12-3 or TRBV12-4 to TRBJ2-1; 10 positions agree with TRBD2. The length of the CDR3 is 13 residues. The trim removed 5 bases at V and 5 bases at J, leaving 0 bases unmatched. CDR3 loop: CASSSGRDNEQFF. Here the CDR3 DNA reads TGTGCCAGCAGTAGCGGGAGGGACAATGAGCAGTTCTTC.

In this sample, this clonotype turned up many times. V gene TRBV12-3 or TRBV12-4 combines with J gene TRBJ2-3; no clear D gene. Trimming pared 3 bases from V and 8 bases from J, leaving 9 bases between. The CDR3 runs to 12 residues. In nucleotides, the CDR3 is TGTGCCAGCAGTTTGAGTAACCCTACGCAGTATTTT. This gives the protein CASSLSNPTQYF.

This clonotype has just a few counts. V and J are TRBV5-4 and TRBJ2-2; D is tentatively TRBD1 or TRBD2 (5 bases each). The CDR3 is 15 amino acids. Trimming shortened V by 3 bases and J by 4 bases, and 13 bases separated the two germline ends. CDR1 and CDR2 (germline): SGHNT, YYREEE (reference sequence). The CDR3 nucleotides are TGTGCCAGCAGCTCCGGGGCGGCACTCACCGGGGAGCTGTTTTTT. Amino acid sequence: CASSSGAALTGELFF.

This clonotype was observed many times. V gene TRBV6-5 combines with J gene TRBJ1-3; D unclear. The CDR3 is made up of 15 amino acids. V dropped 1 base and J dropped 0 bases, with 7 bases sitting between them. Germline values: CDR1 MNHEY, CDR2 SVGAGI. As DNA, the CDR3 is TGTGCCAGCAGTTACTATACAGACTCTGGAAACACCATATATTTT. It is translated as CASSYYTDSGNTIYF.

This clonotype was seen more than once but under ten times. J is TRBJ2-7 and V is TRBV2; 8 bases are a match to TRBD2. Germline-derived CDR1 and CDR2 are SNHLY and FYNNEI. V lost 8 bases, J lost 5 bases, and 11 bases stayed unmatched. This CDR3 region has 14 residues. The CDR3 region has the DNA TGTGCCAGCGTCGGGGGGGGCCCAAATGACGAGCAGTACTTC. Amino acids: CASVGGGPNDEQYF.

The rearrangement links TRBV27 to TRBJ2-7; 10 bases map to TRBD1. The CDR3 runs to 14 residues. The V gene's germline CDR1 is MNHEY and CDR2 SMNVEV (reference sequence). J was trimmed by 2 bases and V by 6 bases; bases with no gene match: 4. This CDR3 is CASRGTGETYEQYF. The CDR3 DNA reads as TGTGCCAGCAGAGGGACAGGGGAGACCTACGAGCAGTACTTC.

This clonotype was recorded a few times. The chain combines TRBV7-3 with TRBJ1-3; D not certain. The ends were cut back, 4 bases at V and 1 base at J, with 11 bases in the middle. The CDR3 loop spans 15 amino acids. CDR1 is SGHTA, CDR2 FQGTGA, per germline. CDR3 amino acids: CASSSVGKSGNTIYF. CDR3 bases: TGTGCCAGCAGCTCAGTAGGGAAGTCTGGAAACACCATATATTTT. Based on the CDR3 plus reference TRBV7-3 and TRBJ1-3, the full variable domain is GAGVSQTPSNKVTEKGKYVELRCDPISGHTALYWYRQSLGQGPEFLIYFQGTGAADDSGLPNDRFFAVRPEGSVSTLKIQRTERGDSAVYLCASSSVGKSGNTIYFGEGSWLTVV.

In this sample, this clonotype turned up a few times. V is TRBV18 and J is TRBJ2-2; no firm D call. The CDR3 loop spans 14 amino acids. Germline lookup yields CDR1 KGHSH and CDR2 LQKENI. Trimming pared 2 bases from V and 7 bases from J, leaving 11 bases between. The CDR3 DNA sequence: TGTGCCAGCTCACCAGGGGATGGCCTCGGGGAGCTGTTTTTT. Its protein product is CASSPGDGLGELFF.

This clonotype was found many times. The J gene is TRBJ2-1, the V gene TRBV28, with D tentatively TRBD1 (5 bases). The germline CDR1 and CDR2 sequences are MDHEN and SYDVKM. V was cut by 3 bases and J by 1 base, with 13 bases left in between. The CDR3 has 16 amino acids. CDR3 bases: TGTGCCAGCAGTTTCCGCCAGGGCAGGTCCTACAATGAGCAGTTCTTC. Its protein is CASSFRQGRSYNEQFF.

This clonotype was detected many times. The chain couples TRBV12-3 or TRBV12-4 to TRBJ2-1; no definite D call. The CDR3 has 14 amino acids. Trimming left V 1 base short and J 1 base short, with 5 bases between. The CDR3 region has the DNA TGTGCCAGCAGTTTAGTTATGTCCTACAATGAGCAGTTCTTC. Translation gives CASSLVMSYNEQFF.

The genes are TRBV12-3 or TRBV12-4 and TRBJ2-3, with 9 bases that match TRBD2. The CDR3 has 16 residues. The V segment lost 6 bases and the J segment 3 bases; nucleotides outside the gene matches: 10. The CDR3 region is CASRPLESGRTDTQYF. The CDR3 DNA follows: TGTGCCAGCAGACCTCTCGAGAGCGGGAGGACAGATACGCAGTATTTT.

This clonotype was seen at least ten times. V gene TRBV7-2 combines with J gene TRBJ1-5; 8 nucleotides agree with TRBD1. The germline gives CDR1 SGHTA, CDR2 FQGNSA. The CDR3 covers 15 residues. With 4 bases clipped from V and 3 bases from J, the junction kept 5 bases outside the gene matches. The DNA of the CDR3 is TGTGCCAGCAGCTCGACAGGGGTAGACAATCAGCCCCAGCATTTT. The encoded protein is CASSSTGVDNQPQHF.

This chain links TRBV3-1 with TRBJ2-1; 10 bases line up with TRBD2. Germline assignment: CDR1 LGHDT and CDR2 YNNKEL (reference sequence). The J segment lost 0 bases and the V segment lost 11 bases, leaving 7 bases of the junction unmatched. The CDR3 has 15 amino acids. CDR3 in amino acids: CAARASGSSYNEQFF. The CDR3 region has the DNA TGTGCCGCGAGGGCTAGCGGGAGCTCCTACAATGAGCAGTTCTTC.

The chain is built from TRBV30 and TRBJ2-2, with D possibly being TRBD2 (5 bases). V lost 2 bases to trimming and J lost 7 bases, with 8 bases between them. Per the germline V gene, CDR1 is GTSNPN and CDR2 is SVGIG (reference sequence). The CDR3 is 12 residues long. This CDR3 reads CAWSLAFGELFF. CDR3 nucleotide sequence: TGTGCCTGGAGTCTAGCCTTCGGGGAGCTGTTTTTT.

This clonotype turned up a few times. The rearrangement joins TRBV30 to TRBJ1-3; 8 positions match TRBD1. This CDR3 contains 21 residues. Looked up from germline, CDR1 is GTSNPN and CDR2 is SVGIG (reference sequence). The junction had 24 bases not matched to a gene; V was cut back by 5 bases and J by 0 bases. CDR3 coding DNA: TGTGCCTGGGTTAAACCACCGGGACAGGCGACCCATATGCCCTCTGGAAACACCATATATTTT. It codes for CAWVKPPGQATHMPSGNTIYF.

This clonotype was observed a few times. The V and J genes are TRBV27 and TRBJ2-7; 12 bases line up with TRBD2. CDR3 length: 18 amino acids. Trimming cost V 0 bases and J 0 bases; bases outside gene matches: 6. Germline assignment: CDR1 MNHEY and CDR2 SMNVEV (reference sequence). The CDR3 bases are TGTGCCAGCAGTTTATCCCGGACTAGCGGGGTGAGCTCCTACGAGCAGTACTTC. Its translation: CASSLSRTSGVSSYEQYF.

This clonotype was seen many times. The chain couples TRBV24-1 to TRBJ1-5, with D maybe TRBD1 (6 bases). Trimming shortened V by 2 bases and J by 6 bases, and 13 bases separated the two germline ends. This CDR3 is built from 15 residues. Germline lookup yields CDR1 KGHDR and CDR2 SFDVKD. The CDR3 nucleotides read TGTGCCACCAGTGATTCCGGACAGAGAGGTCAGCCCCAGCATTTT. As protein: CATSDSGQRGQPQHF.

This clonotype was seen only a few times. This chain joins TRBV7-9 and TRBJ1-4, with 8 nucleotides matching TRBD1. Germline V gives CDR1 SEHNR, CDR2 FQNEAQ (reference sequence). V shed 1 base and J 4 bases; nucleotides not matched to a gene: 2. The CDR3 length is 15 residues. CDR3 DNA sequence: TGTGCCAGCAGCTTAGGTGGACAGGGTAATGAAAAACTGTTTTTT. Its translation is CASSLGGQGNEKLFF. Full variable domain (rest looked up from reference TRBV7-9 and TRBJ1-4): DTGVSQNPRHKITKRGQNVTFRCDPISEHNRLYWYRQTLGQGPEFLTYFQNEAQLEKSRLLSDRFSAERPKGSFSTLEIQRTEQGDSAMYLCASSLGGQGNEKLFFGSGTQLSVL.

The chain is built from TRBV5-1 and TRBJ2-5; 8 bases map to TRBD2. The ends lost 4 bases at V and 5 bases at J; junction bases unmatched: 10. This CDR3 is built from 15 residues. Looked up from germline, CDR1 is SGHRS and CDR2 is YFSETQ. The chain's CDR3 is CASSEGSGSAETQYF. The DNA for the CDR3 is TGCGCCAGCAGCGAAGGGAGCGGGAGCGCCGAGACCCAGTACTTC.

This clonotype was seen more than once but under ten times. This sequence joins TRBV5-1 and TRBJ2-1, with 9 bases aligning to TRBD2. The junction had 20 bases not matched to a gene; V was cut back by 4 bases and J by 6 bases. The CDR3 spans 19 residues. Germline CDR1 and CDR2: SGHRS and YFSETQ. The CDR3 here is CASSLRGSSLGGRANEQFF. The CDR3 DNA reads as TGCGCCAGCAGCCTTCGTGGGTCTAGTTTGGGCGGGAGGGCCAATGAGCAGTTCTTC.

This sequence joins TRBV4-2 and TRBJ1-5; the match to TRBD1 covers 8 bases. With V trimmed by 1 base and J by 5 bases, 4 bases remained unmatched. The CDR3 spans 15 residues. Germline V CDR1 and CDR2: LGHNA, YNFKEQ. CDR3 sequence: CASSQGTGKDQPQHF. The CDR3 DNA is TGTGCCAGCAGCCAAGGGACAGGGAAAGATCAGCCCCAGCATTTT.

The chain has TRBV4-2 and TRBJ2-2; TRBD2 agrees at 8 bases. The V gene end was trimmed by 0 bases and the J gene end by 3 bases; junction bases not matched to a gene: 15. This CDR3 comprises 20 residues. Germline CDR1 LGHNA, CDR2 YNFKEQ. For the CDR3, the DNA is TGTGCCAGCAGCCAAGATGGAATAGCGGGACCCGTGAGGGACACCGGGGAGCTGTTTTTT. It encodes CASSQDGIAGPVRDTGELFF.

This clonotype appeared many times. The CDR3 DNA is TGTGCCAGCAGCAAGCAGACAGGGGAGGGCTACACCTTC. It encodes CASSKQTGEGYTF. The chain carries TRBV7-9 and TRBJ1-2; 8 bases align to TRBD1. V lost 5 bases to trimming and J lost 8 bases; unmatched junction nucleotides: 7. CDR1 is SEHNR, CDR2 FQNEAQ, per germline (reference sequence). The CDR3 covers 13 residues.